The 30 T cell receptor beta chains reported below all come from one sample, sequenced in a study of cytomegalovirus exposure and HLA in healthy donors. The PCR made use of 60 Vbeta and 13 Jbeta primers. Measured with immunoSEQ multiplex PCR; TCRdb has only the in-frame clones, and not every one. Seen here are 120,000 to 150,000 clones, about three quarters observed once, and the top ten hold 10% to 15%. Material: PBMCs. Every receptor here comes from a man aged 35-49 years in good health and CMV-seropositive.

The CDR3 DNA follows: TGTGCCAGCAGGGTTGGGGGACTCTCCTACGAGCAGTACTTC. Translation gives CASRVGGLSYEQYF. The genes are TRBV2 and TRBJ2-7; the D gene is possibly TRBD2 (6 bases). V lost 6 bases and J lost 0, with 12 bases in between. This CDR3 is built from 14 residues. CDR1 and CDR2 from the germline V gene are SNHLY and FYNNEI.

V and J are TRBV18 and TRBJ1-4; no clear D. Deletions cut 3 bases from V and 5 bases from J, with 4 bases between. The CDR3 covers 12 residues. Germline CDR1 is KGHSH and CDR2 is LQKENI. The CDR3 here is CASSPRNEKLFF. The CDR3 nucleotides read TGTGCCAGCTCACCCCGGAATGAAAAACTGTTTTTT. Complete variable domain (other parts from reference TRBV18 and TRBJ1-4): NAGVMQNPRHLVRRRGQEARLRCSPMKGHSHVYWYRQLPEEGLKFMVYLQKENIIDESGMPKERFSAEFPKEGPSILRIQQVVRGDSAAYFCASSPRNEKLFFGSGTQLSVL.

CDR3 nucleotides: TGCGCCAGCAGCGCGGGACAGGAGAACACCGGGGAGCTGTTTTTT. It specifies CASSAGQENTGELFF. The chain has TRBV5-1 and TRBJ2-2; 8 nucleotides match TRBD1. This CDR3 has 15 amino acids. Germline CDR1 and CDR2: SGHRS and YFSETQ. V was pared by 4 bases and J by 1 base, with 3 bases of the junction left unmatched. The variable domain in full, with the rest retrieved from reference TRBV5-1 and TRBJ2-2, is KAGVTQTPRYLIKTRGQQVTLSCSPISGHRSVSWYQQTPGQGLQFLFEYFSETQRNKGNFPGRFSGRQFSNSRSEMNVSTLELGDSALYLCASSAGQENTGELFFGEGSRLTVL.

The V call is TRBV21-1, the J call TRBJ1-4; the table's D gene call, TRBD1, was not cross checked with the DNA. TRBV21-1 is recorded as a pseudogene. This CDR3 has 15 amino acids. The CDR3 protein is CASSIRTAEAEKLFF. CDR3 DNA: TGTGCCAGCAGCATTCGGACAGCCGAAGCCGAAAAACTGTTTTTT.

The chain recombines TRBV2 with TRBJ2-1, with TRBD2 matching 9 bases. The CDR3 extends over 14 amino acids. V dropped 3 bases and J dropped 7; count of bases not matched to a gene: 4. Germline CDR1 SNHLY, CDR2 FYNNEI. CDR3 in amino acids: CASSEGTSRNEQFF. CDR3 nucleotides: TGTGCCAGCAGTGAGGGGACTAGCAGAAATGAGCAGTTCTTC.

Here the CDR3 reads CASSNRIYAEAFF. The CDR3 DNA sequence: TGCGCCAGCAGTAACAGGATTTACGCTGAAGCTTTCTTT. This rearrangement joins TRBV10-2 to TRBJ1-1, with D perhaps matching TRBD1 (5 bases). CDR1 WSHSY and CDR2 SAAADI come from the germline V gene. This CDR3 contains 13 residues. The ends were cut back, 5 bases at V and 6 bases at J, with 13 bases in the middle.

The chain carries TRBV19 and TRBJ2-1; 8 positions match TRBD2. The CDR3 is made up of 12 amino acids. Trimming at V came to 11 bases and at J to 7 bases, leaving 7 bases not matched to a gene. Germline loops: CDR1 LNHDA, CDR2 SQIVND (reference sequence). CDR3 in DNA: TGTGCCTCTAGCGGGCCGCTAAATGAGCAGTTCTTC. This codes for CASSGPLNEQFF.

The chain links TRBV7-2 to TRBJ1-2, with a weak D call TRBD1 (6 bases). The germline V and J ends were trimmed by 5 bases and 3 bases, with 13 bases remaining between them. CDR3 length: 14 amino acids. CDR1 and CDR2 (germline): SGHTA, FQGNSA. The CDR3 coding sequence is TGTGCCAGCAGCCCCGACAGGTGGGACTATGGCTACACCTTC. The encoded protein is CASSPDRWDYGYTF.

This clone was seen more than once but under ten times. This sequence joins TRBV4-3 and TRBJ2-7; D unclear. With 4 bases removed from V and 4 bases from J, the gap between germline ends came to 14 bases. Germline V CDR1 and CDR2: LGHNA, YSLEER. CDR3 size: 14 residues. CDR3 region: CASSRGLGPYEQYF. CDR3 nucleotide sequence: TGCGCCAGCAGCCGTGGCTTGGGCCCGTACGAGCAGTACTTC.

This clone was seen a single time. The rearrangement joins TRBV19 to TRBJ1-2, with a weak D call TRBD1 (5 bases). Germline V gene sequence: CDR1 LNHDA, CDR2 SQIVND (reference sequence). The CDR3 runs 13 residues. V was cut by 8 bases and J by 8 bases, with 18 bases left in between. This CDR3 is CASQPGGERGYTF. The CDR3 bases are TGTGCCAGTCAACCCGGGGGGGAACGAGGCTACACCTTC.

The sample holds one count of this clone. The chain links TRBV13 to TRBJ1-5; D remains ambiguous. V was cut by 0 bases and J by 5 bases, with 8 bases left in between. Germline assignment: CDR1 PRHDT and CDR2 FYEKMQ (reference sequence). CDR3 size: 14 residues. The CDR3 coding sequence is TGTGCCAGCAGCTTAGGCGCTCGAGATCAGCCCCAGCATTTT. Its translation is CASSLGARDQPQHF.

The genes are TRBV6-5 and TRBJ1-2, with 7 bases aligning to TRBD1. This CDR3 comprises 14 residues. Germline loops: CDR1 MNHEY, CDR2 SVGAGI. Trimming cost V 5 bases and J 5 bases; bases outside gene matches: 8. CDR3 nucleotide sequence: TGTGCCAGCAGTGCGCAGACAGGGATTTATGGCTACACCTTC. Amino acids: CASSAQTGIYGYTF.

The chain combines TRBV19 with TRBJ1-1, with TRBD1 matching 8 bases. Germline values: CDR1 LNHDA, CDR2 SQIVND (reference sequence). There are 17 residues in the CDR3. The J segment lost 5 bases and the V segment lost 3 bases, leaving 14 bases of the junction unmatched. CDR3 region: CASSMLWQGAGGTEAFF. The DNA of the CDR3 is TGTGCCAGTAGTATGCTCTGGCAGGGGGCGGGTGGAACTGAAGCTTTCTTT.

The chain carries TRBV5-6 and TRBJ2-3; D is perhaps TRBD1 (6 bases). V gave up 1 base and J gave up 3 bases, with 12 bases separating them. Per germline, CDR1 SGHDT and CDR2 YYEEEE. The CDR3 is 15 residues long. The CDR3 region is CASSLSPGTTDTQYF. The CDR3 DNA sequence: TGTGCCAGCAGCTTGTCTCCGGGGACAACAGATACGCAGTATTTT.

The chain couples TRBV5-6 to TRBJ1-5; perhaps TRBD1 as D (5 bases). The CDR3 has 15 residues. From germline, CDR1 is SGHDT and CDR2 YYEEEE. The V gene lost 6 bases and the J gene lost 0 bases, with 13 bases spanning the gap. CDR3 nucleotide sequence: TGTGCCAGCACCCTGGGGGGTTTTAGCAATCAGCCCCAGCATTTT. Residues: CASTLGGFSNQPQHF.

The J gene is TRBJ2-1, the V gene TRBV19, with TRBD2 matching 11 bases. There are 18 residues in the CDR3. Trimming at V came to 1 base and at J to 6 bases, leaving 11 bases not matched to a gene. Germline V gene data show CDR1 as LNHDA and CDR2 as SQIVND (reference sequence). The CDR3 region has the DNA TGTGCCAGTAGTATAGGCCACAATAGCGGGAGGGCCTCCAATGAGCAGTTCTTC. It encodes CASSIGHNSGRASNEQFF.

The chain joins TRBV4-3 to TRBJ2-2; 10 bases align to TRBD2. The V segment lost 0 bases and the J segment 7 bases; nucleotides outside the gene matches: 5. The germline gives CDR1 LGHNA, CDR2 YSLEER. This CDR3 is 16 amino acids long. CDR3 nucleotides: TGCGCCAGCAGCCAAGATGTAGTAGCGGGAGGCGGGGAGCTGTTTTTT. As protein: CASSQDVVAGGGELFF.

About this clone: Other DNA variants within this sample encode the same CDR3. This rearrangement joins TRBV28 to TRBJ1-4; 7 bases line up with TRBD1. The germline V gene has CDR1 MDHEN and CDR2 SYDVKM. The CDR3 loop spans 13 amino acids. Unmatched junction bases numbered 11, after V lost 4 bases and J lost 15 bases. CDR3 coding DNA: TGTGCCAGCAGTTCTTCCGGGACAGTAGTGGTGTTTTTT. This sequence encodes CASSSSGTVVVFF.

The genes are TRBV6-1 and TRBJ1-5; D perhaps matches TRBD1 (5 bases). The CDR3 spans 14 residues. Deletions cut 2 bases from V and 4 bases from J, with 9 bases between. Germline CDR1 is MNHNS and CDR2 is SASEGT. This CDR3 is CASSEQGQNQPQHF. The CDR3 DNA is TGTGCCAGCAGTGAACAGGGCCAAAATCAGCCCCAGCATTTT.

This clone showed up just a few times. This chain connects TRBV6-5 to TRBJ2-3; 11 nucleotides agree with TRBD2. CDR1 and CDR2 from the germline V gene are MNHEY and SVGAGI. This CDR3 spans 16 amino acids. With 2 bases clipped from V and 4 bases from J, the junction kept 5 bases outside the gene matches. The CDR3 here is CASSYVIAGGADTQYF. The CDR3 DNA follows: TGTGCCAGCAGTTACGTGATAGCGGGAGGGGCAGATACGCAGTATTTT.

The chain combines TRBV29-1 with TRBJ2-1, with D perhaps matching TRBD1 (5 bases). Per the germline V gene, CDR1 is SQVTM and CDR2 is ANQGSEA. The V and J ends lost 2 bases and 6 bases respectively, with 8 bases between them. This CDR3 has 12 residues. The CDR3 loop reads CSVERQINEQFF. In nucleotides, the CDR3 is TGCAGCGTTGAACGACAGATCAATGAGCAGTTCTTC.

CDR3 protein: CASSFNRGQYEQYF. The DNA of the CDR3 is TGTGCCAGCAGCTTCAACAGGGGGCAATACGAGCAGTACTTC. This chain connects TRBV6-5 to TRBJ2-5; 9 bases are shared with TRBD1. The end of the DNA is better explained by TRBJ2-7, so the J call may be wrong. Germline V gene data show CDR1 as MNHEY and CDR2 as SVGAGI. The CDR3 sequence is 14 residues long.

The chain combines TRBV4-3 with TRBJ2-3, with TRBD2 identical over 10 bases. With V trimmed by 0 bases and J by 4 bases, 7 bases remained unmatched. This CDR3 spans 17 amino acids. Germline values: CDR1 LGHNA, CDR2 YSLEER. The CDR3 region is CASSQETLAGEADTQYF. For the CDR3, the DNA is TGCGCCAGCAGCCAAGAAACTCTAGCGGGAGAGGCAGATACGCAGTATTTT.

This chain joins TRBV9 and TRBJ1-2; D unclear. Germline values: CDR1 SGDLS, CDR2 YYNGEE. This CDR3 comprises 13 residues. The V and J ends lost 0 bases and 5 bases respectively, with 8 bases between them. CDR3 sequence reads: CASSVGGVYGYTF. CDR3 bases: TGTGCCAGCAGCGTAGGGGGAGTGTATGGCTACACCTTC.

This clone was detected only once. The rearrangement uses TRBV5-4 and TRBJ2-3; possibly TRBD2 for D (6 bases). The length of the CDR3 is 15 residues. CDR1 SGHNT and CDR2 YYREEE come from the germline V gene (reference sequence). Trimming took 4 bases from V and 11 from J, leaving 23 bases between them. DNA of the CDR3: TGTGCCAGCAGCGTCCCGGGACTCCGCCCCTCGGAGCAGTATTTT. This encodes CASSVPGLRPSEQYF.

The V call is TRBV5-5, the J call TRBJ2-1; no definite D call. The CDR3 has 13 amino acids. Germline lookup yields CDR1 SGHKS and CDR2 YYEKEE (reference sequence). V was pared by 0 bases and J by 10 bases, with 11 bases between. CDR3 sequence: CASSLAGAWEQFF. CDR3 nucleotides: TGTGCCAGCAGCTTGGCTGGAGCATGGGAGCAGTTCTTC.

The chain couples TRBV28 to TRBJ1-1, with 8 bases that match TRBD1. V dropped 5 bases and J dropped 1; count of bases not matched to a gene: 6. This CDR3 is built from 15 residues. CDR1 is MDHEN, CDR2 SYDVKM, per germline. The CDR3, as DNA: TGTGCCAGCAGTGCGACAGGGGCCACGAACACTGAAGCTTTCTTT. Its translation: CASSATGATNTEAFF. Full variable domain (rest looked up from reference TRBV28 and TRBJ1-1): DVKVTQSSRYLVKRTGEKVFLECVQDMDHENMFWYRQDPGLGLRLIYFSYDVKMKEKGDIPEGYSVSREKKERFSLILESASTNQTSMYLCASSATGATNTEAFFGQGTRLTVV.

This clone has a handful of counts. V is TRBV28 and J is TRBJ2-2, with a possible D match to TRBD1 (6 bases). This CDR3 is 16 amino acids long. V lost 8 bases to trimming and J lost 0 bases, with 16 bases between them. Germline V gene lookup returns CDR1 MDHEN and CDR2 SYDVKM. The CDR3 here is CASDPDGTTNTGELFF. The CDR3 bases are TGTGCCAGCGACCCCGACGGGACAACGAACACCGGGGAGCTGTTTTTT.

The chain joins TRBV9 to TRBJ2-3, with D perhaps matching TRBD2 (5 bases). The V gene's germline CDR1 is SGDLS and CDR2 YYNGEE. The CDR3 contains 15 residues. Trimming cost V 4 bases and J 6 bases, with 18 bases left between them. CDR3 nucleotide sequence: TGTGCCAGCAGCCCCGGGGAGCGGCTATATGATACGCAGTATTTT. It specifies CASSPGERLYDTQYF.

The chain combines TRBV27 with TRBJ2-7, with 9 positions matching TRBD1. The V segment lost 5 bases and the J segment 2 bases; nucleotides outside the gene matches: 4. The CDR3 length is 14 residues. Germline V lookup: CDR1 MNHEY, CDR2 SMNVEV (reference sequence). CDR3 in DNA: TGTGCCAGCAGTCTCCGGACAGGGGCCTACGAGCAGTACTTC. It is translated as CASSLRTGAYEQYF.